The TCR beta chain described here comes from a study of T-cell reconstitution after alpha-beta-depleted transplantation in children. TCRbeta library preparation incorporated unique molecular identifiers. Using its own MiXCR run on the PCR reads, TCRdb lists one record per CDR3 protein. Of about 690,000 distinct CDR3 sequences in the sample, around a sixth were seen once. CDR1 and CDR2 (germline): MNHEY, SMNVEV (reference sequence). V was trimmed by 6 bases and J by 10 bases, leaving 22 bases between them. The CDR3 length is 16 residues. The clonotype comes from a human donor who donated a stem cell graft to a child with acute myeloid leukemia. The sample consisted of PBMCs from the stem cell graft donor, taken from the stem cell graft. J is TRBJ1-6 and V is TRBV27, with TRBD1 as a possible D gene (5 bases). CDR3 nucleotides: TGTGCCAGCAGCTACCACGGGGACGGCCTCAACTCACCCCTCCACTTT. It encodes CASSYHGDGLNSPLHF.